This T cell receptor (beta chain) was identified in a study of blood T cell repertoires in COVID-19. The CDR3 is made up of 16 amino acids. After removal of 0 bases from V and 5 bases from J, the junction contained 4 bases not matched to a gene. The germline CDR1 and CDR2 sequences are LGHDT and YNNKEL (reference sequence). Using immunoSEQ multiplex PCR, the repertoire was profiled, and TCRdb retains in-frame clones only, with some absent. Of roughly 300,000 clones detected, roughly 87% appear once; the ten largest clones hold 9.4%. The source is a man younger than 35 with active or convalescent COVID-19. The chain recombines TRBV3-1 (or the pseudogene TRBV3-2) with TRBJ2-5; the match to TRBD2 covers 12 bases. The sample was peripheral blood. CDR3 residues: CASSQDLAGGQETQYF. CDR3 nucleotide sequence: TGTGCCAGCAGCCAAGATCTAGCGGGGGGGCAGGAGACCCAGTACTTC.